Listed here are 20 T cell receptor beta chains from one sample, sequenced in a study of radiotherapy plus CTLA-4 blockade in lung cancer. Profiled with immunoSEQ multiplex PCR; TCRdb holds only in-frame clones, not every one. The sample shows around 86,000 clones, roughly 80% of them seen only once. The sequenced sample was peripheral blood, obtained from a patient treated with radiotherapy plus ipilimumab. The receptors originated from a human donor with non-small cell lung cancer who had stable disease on radiotherapy plus ipilimumab.

This clone was recorded a few times. This sequence joins TRBV9 and TRBJ1-5; D is possibly TRBD1 (5 bases). Per the germline V gene, CDR1 is SGDLS and CDR2 is YYNGEE. The germline V and J ends were trimmed by 0 bases and 0 bases, with 10 bases remaining between them. The CDR3 runs 16 residues. DNA for the CDR3: TGTGCCAGCAGCGTAGGCAGGGACCCTAGCAATCAGCCCCAGCATTTT. Amino acids: CASSVGRDPSNQPQHF.

The chain has TRBV5-1 and TRBJ2-1; 14 positions agree with TRBD2. CDR1 and CDR2 (germline): SGHRS, YFSETQ. Trimming removed 4 bases from V and 7 bases from J; junction bases left unmatched: 10. CDR3 length: 17 amino acids. The CDR3 loop reads CASSHGGTSGSGNEQFF. The CDR3 DNA reads TGCGCCAGCAGCCATGGTGGGACTAGCGGGAGTGGGAATGAGCAGTTCTTC.

This rearrangement joins TRBV27 to TRBJ2-3, with 7 bases matching TRBD2. The CDR3 has 20 amino acids. CDR1 MNHEY and CDR2 SMNVEV come from the germline V gene (reference sequence). V was clipped by 1 base and J by 0 bases; unmatched bases: 16. The CDR3 loop reads CASSLYWAWEGSTSTDTQYF. The CDR3 coding sequence is TGTGCCAGCAGTTTATATTGGGCCTGGGAGGGATCCACTAGCACAGATACGCAGTATTTT.

CDR3 sequence (DNA): TGTGCCTGGAGTTCTGGGACCCCCAGACATCGCAATGAGCAGTTCTTC. Its translation is CAWSSGTPRHRNEQFF. The genes are TRBV30 and TRBJ2-1, with D perhaps assigned TRBD1 or TRBD2 (5 bases each). The CDR3 is 16 amino acids. The V gene lost 2 bases and the J gene lost 6 bases, with 20 bases spanning the gap. Per the germline V gene, CDR1 is GTSNPN and CDR2 is SVGIG (reference sequence). Looking up the rest from reference TRBV30 and TRBJ2-1 gives the full variable domain: SQTIHQWPATLVQPVGSPLSLECTVEGTSNPNLYWYRQAAGRGLQLLFYSVGIGQISSEVPQNLSASRPQDRQFILSSKKLLLSDSGFYLCAWSSGTPRHRNEQFFGPGTRLTVL.

The chain uses TRBV14 and TRBJ1-2; TRBD1 might be the D (6 bases). CDR1 is SGHDN, CDR2 FVKESK, per germline. The CDR3 loop spans 16 amino acids. V was trimmed by 3 bases and J by 2 bases, leaving 16 bases between them. CDR3 region: CASSQGNRVPNYGYTF. CDR3 nucleotide sequence: TGTGCCAGCAGCCAGGGGAACAGGGTACCAAACTATGGCTACACCTTC.

The chain has TRBV25-1 and TRBJ1-2; 8 bases align to TRBD1. The CDR3 spans 13 residues. CDR1 and CDR2 from the germline V gene are MGHDK and SYGVNS. With V trimmed by 4 bases and J by 8 bases, 6 bases remained unmatched. CDR3 in DNA: TGTGCCAGCAGTGTGACAGGGGATGGAGGCTACACCTTC. This translates into CASSVTGDGGYTF.

The chain has TRBV6-6 and TRBJ2-1; 7 positions match TRBD2. The CDR3 totals 16 residues. After removal of 0 bases from V and 6 bases from J, the junction contained 8 bases not matched to a gene. Germline CDR1 is MNHNY and CDR2 is SVGAGI (reference sequence). Written as DNA, the CDR3 is TGTGCCAGCAGTTACTCGATAAGAGGACTAGGCAATGAGCAGTTCTTC. Protein sequence: CASSYSIRGLGNEQFF.

This chain uses TRBV6-1 with TRBJ1-4, with D tentatively TRBD1 (5 bases). CDR3 length: 15 residues. The germline V gene has CDR1 MNHNS and CDR2 SASEGT. With 0 bases removed from V and 7 bases from J, the gap between germline ends came to 12 bases. The CDR3, as DNA: TGTGCCAGCAGTGAAGCCTGGGGGATTGGTGAAAAACTGTTTTTT. Translating it yields CASSEAWGIGEKLFF.

This chain links TRBV28 with TRBJ2-1; 14 positions match TRBD2. V lost 5 bases and J lost 9; bases outside the gene matches: 6. The CDR3 totals 15 residues. Germline V gene data show CDR1 as MDHEN and CDR2 as SYDVKM. CDR3 DNA sequence: TGTGCCAGCAGTCCCGGGACTAGCGGGAGAATTGAGCAGTTCTTC. As protein: CASSPGTSGRIEQFF.

The rearrangement links TRBV5-6 to TRBJ1-2; perhaps TRBD1 as D (5 bases). Trimming cost V 2 bases and J 6 bases, with 20 bases left between them. This CDR3 has 16 residues. CDR1 and CDR2 (germline): SGHDT, YYEEEE. The CDR3 bases are TGTGCCAGCAGCTTCGATCAGGGTCGGGGTTTAAATGGCTACACCTTC. Protein sequence: CASSFDQGRGLNGYTF.

The chain uses TRBV19 and TRBJ2-7; 11 bases are a match to TRBD1. The CDR3 sequence is 15 residues long. Per the germline V gene, CDR1 is LNHDA and CDR2 is SQIVND (reference sequence). The trim removed 3 bases at V and 2 bases at J, leaving 3 bases unmatched. CDR3 amino acids: CASSMGQGGPYEQYF. In DNA, the CDR3 is TGTGCCAGTAGTATGGGACAGGGGGGTCCCTACGAGCAGTACTTC.

This chain joins TRBV28 and TRBJ2-7; 9 bases fit TRBD1. The CDR3 extends over 15 amino acids. Germline CDR1 is MDHEN and CDR2 is SYDVKM. Losses at the gene ends were 6 bases for V and 3 bases for J; bases not matched to a gene: 9. Written as DNA, the CDR3 is TGTGCCAGCAGATTGGGACAGGGAAAAGGCTACGAGCAGTACTTC. It encodes CASRLGQGKGYEQYF.

This chain links TRBV5-1 with TRBJ2-3; 9 bases fit TRBD1. Germline V CDR1 and CDR2: SGHRS, YFSETQ. The V segment lost 4 bases and the J segment 0 bases; nucleotides outside the gene matches: 6. This CDR3 spans 16 amino acids. CDR3 in DNA: TGCGCCAGCAGCCTAGGGACAGGGAGAAGCACAGATACGCAGTATTTT. It codes for CASSLGTGRSTDTQYF.

This sequence joins TRBV5-1 and TRBJ2-5, with TRBD2 matching 12 bases. Germline V lookup: CDR1 SGHRS, CDR2 YFSETQ. Losses at the gene ends were 4 bases for V and 6 bases for J; bases not matched to a gene: 10. CDR3 size: 16 residues. As DNA, the CDR3 is TGCGCCAGCAGCGCACTAGCGGGGGGCCCGGAGAAGACCCAGTACTTC. Its protein product is CASSALAGGPEKTQYF.

The V call is TRBV6-1, the J call TRBJ1-2; TRBD1 is a possible D gene (5 bases). Germline V gene lookup returns CDR1 MNHNS and CDR2 SASEGT. Trimming shortened V by 2 bases and J by 0 bases, and 13 bases separated the two germline ends. The CDR3 runs 16 residues. As DNA, the CDR3 is TGTGCCAGCAGTGAATTCGGCGACAGTTCTAACTATGGCTACACCTTC. Amino acid sequence: CASSEFGDSSNYGYTF.

The chain combines TRBV30 with TRBJ2-3; D is possibly TRBD1 or TRBD2 (7 bases each). Between the trimmed V and J ends, which lost 0 bases and 0 bases, there was a span of 10 bases. The CDR3 is 15 residues long. The germline V gene encodes CDR1 GTSNPN and CDR2 SVGIG (reference sequence). CDR3: CAWSVQGGSTDTQYF. The CDR3 nucleotides are TGTGCCTGGAGTGTGCAGGGGGGGAGCACAGATACGCAGTATTTT.

The chain recombines TRBV5-1 with TRBJ2-3; TRBD2 might be the D (5 bases). CDR3 length equals 15 residues. V dropped 4 bases and J dropped 4 bases, with 16 bases sitting between them. Germline loops: CDR1 SGHRS, CDR2 YFSETQ. In nucleotides, the CDR3 is TGCGCCAGCAGCCTGGACGGGGTCTCGCCAGATACGCAGTATTTT. The encoded protein is CASSLDGVSPDTQYF.

The CDR3 region is CASSQAGGDTDTQYF. DNA of the CDR3: TGTGCCAGCAGCCAAGCGGGGGGGGACACAGATACGCAGTATTTT. V and J are TRBV4-2 and TRBJ2-3; 8 bases line up with TRBD2. Germline V gene sequence: CDR1 LGHNA, CDR2 YNFKEQ. The CDR3 is 15 amino acids. With V trimmed by 1 base and J by 2 bases, 2 bases remained unmatched.

This clone was recorded once. The chain links TRBV7-3 to TRBJ2-1; perhaps TRBD2 as D (5 bases). The CDR3 totals 14 residues. Trimming removed 4 bases from V and 5 bases from J, with 12 bases in between. The germline gives CDR1 SGHTA, CDR2 FQGTGA. The CDR3 here is CASSSPGSNNEQFF. The CDR3 bases are TGTGCCAGCAGCTCCCCGGGGTCCAACAATGAGCAGTTCTTC. Full variable domain (remainder filled in from reference TRBV7-3 and TRBJ2-1): GAGVSQTPSNKVTEKGKYVELRCDPISGHTALYWYRQSLGQGPEFLIYFQGTGAADDSGLPNDRFFAVRPEGSVSTLKIQRTERGDSAVYLCASSSPGSNNEQFFGPGTRLTVL.

This clone was found a few times. The chain uses TRBV4-1 and TRBJ1-5; D gene unclear. Germline V lookup: CDR1 MGHRA, CDR2 YSYEKL. This CDR3 is built from 16 residues. Trimming pared 3 bases from V and 7 bases from J, leaving 19 bases between. The DNA for the CDR3 is TGCGCCAGCAGCCAGTATCTCGGAGGACGTAAACAGCCCCAGCATTTT. Residues: CASSQYLGGRKQPQHF.